These 27 T cell receptor beta chains came from one sample sequenced in a study of blood T cell repertoires in COVID-19. The assay was immunoSEQ multiplex PCR, and TCRdb's table has in-frame clones only and misses some. The table shows some 300,000 clones, with almost 90% occurring only once. The specimen was peripheral blood. These receptors all stem from a woman aged 40-49 years with COVID-19, enrolled during active disease.

The genes are TRBV4-3 and TRBJ2-6, with D possibly matching TRBD1 (5 bases). This CDR3 is 16 amino acids long. Trimming removed 1 base at V and 4 bases at J, with 11 bases between. Germline V gives CDR1 LGHNA, CDR2 YSLEER. CDR3 sequence: CASSQGGPTGANVLTF. CDR3 nucleotide sequence: TGCGCCAGCAGCCAAGGGGGCCCGACAGGGGCCAACGTCCTGACTTTC.

V usage is TRBV4-3 and J usage is TRBJ2-1; 7 nucleotides match TRBD2. V was clipped by 4 bases and J by 0 bases; unmatched bases: 9. From germline, CDR1 is LGHNA and CDR2 YSLEER. CDR3 size: 17 residues. CDR3 sequence (DNA): TGCGCCAGCAGCCCCATGTTTGGCGGGAGCTCCTACAATGAGCAGTTCTTC. Translated: CASSPMFGGSSYNEQFF.

The genes are TRBV4-3 and TRBJ2-7, with 11 bases identical to TRBD2. This CDR3 has 17 residues. V gave up 0 bases and J gave up 0 bases; unmatched junction bases: 4. Germline V gene lookup returns CDR1 LGHNA and CDR2 YSLEER. For the CDR3, the DNA is TGCGCCAGCAGCCAAGATGGACTAGCGGGCACCTCCTACGAGCAGTACTTC. Amino acid sequence: CASSQDGLAGTSYEQYF.

The chain recombines TRBV28 with TRBJ1-2; D unresolved. The CDR3 has 15 amino acids. Trimming shortened V by 2 bases and J by 1 base, and 11 bases separated the two germline ends. Germline assignment: CDR1 MDHEN and CDR2 SYDVKM. DNA for the CDR3: TGTGCCAGCAGTTTACAGAACCCCCTTAACTATGGCTACACCTTC. Amino acids: CASSLQNPLNYGYTF.

This chain connects TRBV10-3 to TRBJ1-6; 7 bases match TRBD1. The CDR3 is 17 residues long. Looked up from germline, CDR1 is ENHRY and CDR2 is SYGVKD. V was clipped by 0 bases and J by 8 bases; unmatched bases: 10. The CDR3 is CAISESIPGQQYSPLHF. The CDR3 region has the DNA TGTGCCATCAGTGAGTCAATACCGGGACAGCAGTATTCACCCCTCCACTTT.

The chain uses TRBV9 and TRBJ2-5, with 7 bases that match TRBD1. Germline-derived CDR1 and CDR2 are SGDLS and YYNGEE. This CDR3 has 14 amino acids. The V segment lost 4 bases and the J segment 1 base; nucleotides outside the gene matches: 4. The CDR3 sequence is CASSLGQSQETQYF. The CDR3 coding sequence is TGTGCCAGCAGCCTGGGACAGTCCCAAGAGACCCAGTACTTC.

CDR3 loop: CASSYQGQGETQYF. The CDR3 DNA is TGTGCCAGCAGTTACCAGGGACAGGGTGAGACCCAGTACTTC. The genes are TRBV6-2 or TRBV6-3 and TRBJ2-5, with 9 bases matching TRBD1. Germline CDR1 and CDR2: MNHEY and SVGEGT. With 2 bases clipped from V and 5 bases from J, the junction kept 3 bases outside the gene matches. The CDR3 runs 14 residues.

This clone has more than one count but fewer than ten. This chain links TRBV7-2 with TRBJ1-2; TRBD1 matches 7 bases. The CDR3 has 14 residues. J was trimmed by 6 bases and V by 1 base; bases with no gene match: 5. CDR1 is SGHTA and CDR2 is FQGNSA in the germline V gene. The CDR3 sequence: CASSLGIGGDGYTF. The CDR3 region has the DNA TGTGCCAGCAGCTTAGGTATAGGGGGCGATGGCTACACCTTC.

In its sample, this clone was seen once. The rearrangement joins TRBV6-5 to TRBJ1-5; no reliable D call. This CDR3 comprises 14 residues. Germline lookup yields CDR1 MNHEY and CDR2 SVGAGI. V was clipped by 2 bases and J by 0 bases, with 5 bases between them. CDR3 sequence reads: CASSYRFSNQPQHF. CDR3 nucleotide sequence: TGTGCCAGCAGTTACCGGTTTAGCAATCAGCCCCAGCATTTT.

This clone was detected a few times. The chain employs TRBV6-2 or TRBV6-3 and TRBJ2-7; possibly TRBD1 for D (6 bases). This CDR3 has 14 residues. The V end was cut by 4 bases, the J end by 5 bases, with 15 bases between. Germline V CDR1 and CDR2: MNHEY, SVGEGT. The DNA for the CDR3 is TGTGCCAGCAGTTCAGGACAGCTCCGCGACGAGCAGTACTTC. Amino acids: CASSSGQLRDEQYF.

The V and J genes are TRBV7-2 and TRBJ1-6, with 7 bases matching TRBD1. Germline V lookup: CDR1 SGHTA, CDR2 FQGNSA. CDR3 length: 16 amino acids. Losses at the gene ends were 6 bases for V and 3 bases for J; bases not matched to a gene: 8. In DNA, the CDR3 is TGTGCCAGCAGAACCCTCCGGGACAGCTATAATTCACCCCTCCACTTT. Its translation: CASRTLRDSYNSPLHF.

This chain uses TRBV3-1 (or the pseudogene TRBV3-2) with TRBJ2-2; TRBD2 agrees at 10 bases. This CDR3 is built from 14 residues. CDR1 is LGHDT and CDR2 is YNNKEL in the germline V gene (reference sequence). The junction had 2 bases not matched to a gene; V was cut back by 4 bases and J by 6 bases. The CDR3, as DNA: TGTGCCAGCAGCCTAGCGGGAGGCCCCGGGGAGCTGTTTTTT. It encodes CASSLAGGPGELFF.

The rearrangement uses TRBV7-2 and TRBJ2-2, with 9 nucleotides matching TRBD2. V shed 3 bases and J 5 bases; nucleotides not matched to a gene: 4. Germline CDR1 and CDR2: SGHTA and FQGNSA. The CDR3 has 15 amino acids. The CDR3: CASSFRAGGTGELFF. The CDR3 DNA sequence: TGTGCCAGCAGCTTTAGGGCGGGAGGGACCGGGGAGCTGTTTTTT.

This chain connects TRBV28 to TRBJ1-2, with 9 bases lining up with TRBD1. The CDR3 loop spans 15 amino acids. Germline V gene data show CDR1 as MDHEN and CDR2 as SYDVKM. Trimming cost V 5 bases and J 3 bases; bases outside gene matches: 7. The CDR3 here is CASSRTGVFDYGYTF. CDR3 bases: TGTGCCAGCAGTCGGACAGGGGTTTTTGACTATGGCTACACCTTC.

This chain uses TRBV3-1 (or the pseudogene TRBV3-2) with TRBJ2-5; 11 nucleotides align to TRBD2. The CDR3 totals 16 residues. Germline-derived CDR1 and CDR2 are LGHDT and YNNKEL (reference sequence). V shed 1 base and J 0 bases; nucleotides not matched to a gene: 1. For the CDR3, the DNA is TGTGCCAGCAGCCAAGGACTAGCGGGGAACCAAGAGACCCAGTACTTC. Translated, it gives CASSQGLAGNQETQYF.

The CDR3 spells CASNPDGTLPNYGYTF. The DNA of the CDR3 is TGCGCCAGCAATCCCGACGGGACACTACCTAACTATGGCTACACCTTC. The chain recombines TRBV5-1 with TRBJ1-2; D possibly corresponds to TRBD1 (6 bases). CDR3 length equals 16 residues. V lost 6 bases and J lost 0, with 18 bases in between. Germline CDR1 SGHRS, CDR2 YFSETQ.

This clone turned up a few times. CDR3 DNA: TGCGCCAGCAGCCCATACACAGGGGGGGACACTGAAGCTTTCTTT. This codes for CASSPYTGGDTEAFF. The J gene is TRBJ1-1, the V gene TRBV4-1; 8 bases map to TRBD1. Germline CDR1 is MGHRA and CDR2 is YSYEKL. With V trimmed by 4 bases and J by 3 bases, 7 bases remained unmatched. This CDR3 contains 15 residues.

The chain carries TRBV5-1 and TRBJ1-2; 7 bases are a match to TRBD1. J gave up 6 bases and V 4 bases, and 6 bases lay outside the gene matches. CDR3 length: 13 amino acids. CDR1 and CDR2 from the germline V gene are SGHRS and YFSETQ. The CDR3 DNA follows: TGCGCCAGCAGCCCCCCAGGGGGACATGGCTACACCTTC. It encodes CASSPPGGHGYTF.

The DNA of the CDR3 is TGTGCCAGCAGCCGACTAGCGGAAGAGACCCAGTACTTC. It is translated as CASSRLAEETQYF. The rearrangement joins TRBV5-4 to TRBJ2-5, with 9 bases lining up with TRBD2. Germline CDR1 is SGHNT and CDR2 is YYREEE (reference sequence). CDR3 length equals 13 residues. With 4 bases clipped from V and 3 bases from J, the junction kept 1 base outside the gene matches.

The rearrangement uses TRBV7-9 and TRBJ2-6; TRBD2 might be the D (5 bases). V shed 5 bases and J shed 4 bases, with 15 bases lying between them. In germline, CDR1 is SEHNR, CDR2 FQNEAQ (reference sequence). CDR3 length: 16 residues. The CDR3 nucleotides read TGTGCCAGCAGCCCCCGGGGTAGGGAAGGGGCCAACGTCCTGACTTTC. This gives the protein CASSPRGREGANVLTF.

The chain is built from TRBV4-1 and TRBJ1-2; tentatively, D is TRBD1 (5 bases). The CDR3 covers 15 residues. Trimming removed 1 base from V and 3 bases from J, with 12 bases in between. Germline-derived CDR1 and CDR2 are MGHRA and YSYEKL. The CDR3, as DNA: TGCGCCAGCAGCCAAGGTCTCAGGGAATACTATGGCTACACCTTC. Amino acids: CASSQGLREYYGYTF.

The chain combines TRBV3-1 (or the pseudogene TRBV3-2) with TRBJ1-6; 8 nucleotides match TRBD1. The CDR3 runs to 14 residues. V dropped 4 bases and J dropped 9; count of bases not matched to a gene: 5. CDR1 is LGHDT and CDR2 is YNNKEL in the germline V gene (reference sequence). The CDR3 region is CASSPGTGPSPLHF. Here the CDR3 DNA reads TGTGCCAGCAGCCCCGGGACAGGCCCTTCACCCCTCCACTTT.

The chain employs TRBV29-1 and TRBJ2-3; 7 bases map to TRBD2. CDR1 and CDR2 (germline): SQVTM, ANQGSEA. V lost 6 bases and J lost 1; bases outside the gene matches: 10. The CDR3 runs to 15 residues. The CDR3: CSVSGLPGGTDTQYF. The CDR3 DNA reads TGCAGCGTCTCGGGACTACCGGGGGGCACAGATACGCAGTATTTT.

This sequence joins TRBV28 and TRBJ1-2; D not resolved. V gave up 2 bases and J gave up 3 bases, with 10 bases separating them. CDR1 is MDHEN, CDR2 SYDVKM, per germline. The CDR3 runs 14 residues. This CDR3 reads CASSLSGFYYGYTF. For the CDR3, the DNA is TGTGCCAGCAGTTTAAGCGGTTTTTACTATGGCTACACCTTC.

The chain employs TRBV27 and TRBJ2-7; a weak D match, TRBD2 (8 bases). Trimming took off 5 bases at V and 7 bases at J, with 21 bases between the two ends. The CDR3 totals 15 residues. Germline values: CDR1 MNHEY, CDR2 SMNVEV (reference sequence). CDR3 nucleotides: TGTGCCAGCAGTCTTCTCCCGGGACAGCGGGAGGAGCAGTACTTC. Translating it yields CASSLLPGQREEQYF.

This chain links TRBV14 with TRBJ2-7, with D perhaps matching TRBD2 (5 bases). This CDR3 contains 15 residues. Germline-derived CDR1 and CDR2 are SGHDN and FVKESK. With 2 bases removed from V and 3 bases from J, the gap between germline ends came to 14 bases. The CDR3 coding sequence is TGTGCCAGCAGCCAACTAGGAGGCCCGGTCTACGAGCAGTACTTC. Protein sequence: CASSQLGGPVYEQYF. Based on the CDR3 plus reference TRBV14 and TRBJ2-7, the full variable domain is EAGVTQFPSHSVIEKGQTVTLRCDPISGHDNLYWYRRVMGKEIKFLLHFVKESKQDESGMPNNRFLAERTGGTYSTLKVQPAELEDSGVYFCASSQLGGPVYEQYFGPGTRLTVT.

This chain connects TRBV28 to TRBJ2-7; 8 positions match TRBD2. This CDR3 comprises 14 residues. Looked up from germline, CDR1 is MDHEN and CDR2 is SYDVKM. Losses at the gene ends were 5 bases for V and 3 bases for J; bases not matched to a gene: 6. The CDR3 sequence is CASSPSGWDYEQYF. The DNA of the CDR3 is TGTGCCAGCAGTCCTAGCGGGTGGGACTACGAGCAGTACTTC.